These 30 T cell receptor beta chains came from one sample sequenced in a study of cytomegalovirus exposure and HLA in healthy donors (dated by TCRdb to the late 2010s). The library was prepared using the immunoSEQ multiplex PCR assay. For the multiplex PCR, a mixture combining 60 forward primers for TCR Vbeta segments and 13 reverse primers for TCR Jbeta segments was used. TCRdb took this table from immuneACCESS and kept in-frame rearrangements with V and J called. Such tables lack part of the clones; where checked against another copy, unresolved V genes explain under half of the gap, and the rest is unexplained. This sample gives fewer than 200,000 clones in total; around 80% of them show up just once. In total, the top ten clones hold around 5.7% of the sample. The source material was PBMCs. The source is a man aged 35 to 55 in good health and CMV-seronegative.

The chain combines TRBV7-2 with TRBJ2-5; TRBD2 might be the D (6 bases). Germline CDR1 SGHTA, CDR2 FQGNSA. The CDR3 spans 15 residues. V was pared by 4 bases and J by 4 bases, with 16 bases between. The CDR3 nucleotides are TGTGCCAGCAGCTCGAGGGACTCCAAGATAGAGACCCAGTACTTC. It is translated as CASSSRDSKIETQYF.

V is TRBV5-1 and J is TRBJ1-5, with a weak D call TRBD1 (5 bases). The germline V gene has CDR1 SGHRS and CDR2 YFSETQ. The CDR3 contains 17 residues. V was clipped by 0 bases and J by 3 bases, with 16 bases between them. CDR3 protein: CASSLVPPGRDNQPQHF. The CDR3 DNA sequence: TGCGCCAGCAGCTTGGTCCCCCCAGGGCGGGACAATCAGCCCCAGCATTTT.

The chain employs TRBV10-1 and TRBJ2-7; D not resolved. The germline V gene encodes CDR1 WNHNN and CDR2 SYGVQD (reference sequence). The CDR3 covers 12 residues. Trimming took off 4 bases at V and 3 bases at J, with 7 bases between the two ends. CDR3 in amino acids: CASSGQLYEQYF. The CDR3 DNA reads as TGCGCCAGCAGTGGACAACTCTACGAGCAGTACTTC.

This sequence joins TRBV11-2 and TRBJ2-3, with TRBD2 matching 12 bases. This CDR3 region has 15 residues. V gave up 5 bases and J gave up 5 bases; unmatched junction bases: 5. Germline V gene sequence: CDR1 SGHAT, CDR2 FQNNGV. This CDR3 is CASSPLAGGQDTQYF. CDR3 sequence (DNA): TGTGCCAGCAGCCCCCTAGCGGGGGGGCAAGATACGCAGTATTTT.

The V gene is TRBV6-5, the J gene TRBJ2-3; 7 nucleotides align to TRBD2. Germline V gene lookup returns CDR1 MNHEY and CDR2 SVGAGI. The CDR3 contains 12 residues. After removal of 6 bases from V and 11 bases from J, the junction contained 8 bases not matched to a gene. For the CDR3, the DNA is TGTGCCAGCAGATTCTCGGGGGGAGAGCAGTATTTT. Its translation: CASRFSGGEQYF.

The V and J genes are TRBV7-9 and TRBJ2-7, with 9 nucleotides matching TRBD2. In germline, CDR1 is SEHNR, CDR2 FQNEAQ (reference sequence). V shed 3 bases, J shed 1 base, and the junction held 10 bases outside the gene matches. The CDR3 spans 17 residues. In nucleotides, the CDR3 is TGTGCCAGCAGCTTTTATGGGGCGGGAGGGCCGTCCTACGAGCAGTACTTC. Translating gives CASSFYGAGGPSYEQYF.

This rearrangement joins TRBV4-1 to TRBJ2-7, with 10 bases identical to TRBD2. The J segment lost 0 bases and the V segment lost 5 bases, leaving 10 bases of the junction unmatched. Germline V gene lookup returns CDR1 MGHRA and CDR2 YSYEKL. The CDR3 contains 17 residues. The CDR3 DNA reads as TGCGCCAGCAGCGCCCTAGCGGGGGTGATATCCTCCTACGAGCAGTACTTC. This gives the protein CASSALAGVISSYEQYF.

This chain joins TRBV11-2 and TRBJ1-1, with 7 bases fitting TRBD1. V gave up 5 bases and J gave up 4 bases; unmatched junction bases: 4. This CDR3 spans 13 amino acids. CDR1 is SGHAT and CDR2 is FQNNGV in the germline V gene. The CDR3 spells CASSLRQGTEAFF. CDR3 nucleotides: TGTGCCAGCAGCCTCCGACAGGGCACTGAAGCTTTCTTT.

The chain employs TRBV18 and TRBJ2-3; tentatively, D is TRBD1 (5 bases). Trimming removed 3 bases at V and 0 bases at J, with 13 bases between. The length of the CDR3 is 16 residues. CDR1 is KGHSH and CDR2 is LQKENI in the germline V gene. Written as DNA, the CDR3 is TGTGCCAGCTCACCCCTCCGGGCAGGGAGCACAGATACGCAGTATTTT. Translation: CASSPLRAGSTDTQYF. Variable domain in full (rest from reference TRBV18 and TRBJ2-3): NAGVMQNPRHLVRRRGQEARLRCSPMKGHSHVYWYRQLPEEGLKFMVYLQKENIIDESGMPKERFSAEFPKEGPSILRIQQVVRGDSAAYFCASSPLRAGSTDTQYFGPGTRLTVL.

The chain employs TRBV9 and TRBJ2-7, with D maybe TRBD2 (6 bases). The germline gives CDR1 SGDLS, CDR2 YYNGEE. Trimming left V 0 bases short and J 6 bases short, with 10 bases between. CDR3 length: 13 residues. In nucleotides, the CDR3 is TGTGCCAGCAGCGTAGATTTGGGAGGCGAGCAGTACTTC. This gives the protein CASSVDLGGEQYF.

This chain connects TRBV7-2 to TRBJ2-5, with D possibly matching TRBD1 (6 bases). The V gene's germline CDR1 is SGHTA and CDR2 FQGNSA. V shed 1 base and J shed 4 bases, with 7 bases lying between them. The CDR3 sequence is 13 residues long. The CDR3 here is CASSLVGGETQYF. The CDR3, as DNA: TGTGCCAGCAGCTTAGTAGGGGGAGAGACCCAGTACTTC.

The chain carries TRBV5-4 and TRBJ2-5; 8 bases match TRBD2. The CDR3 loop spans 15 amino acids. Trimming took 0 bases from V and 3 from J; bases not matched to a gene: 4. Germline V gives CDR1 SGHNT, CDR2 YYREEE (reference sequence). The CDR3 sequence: CASSLAGGYKETQYF. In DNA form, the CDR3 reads TGTGCCAGCAGCTTGGCGGGGGGGTATAAAGAGACCCAGTACTTC. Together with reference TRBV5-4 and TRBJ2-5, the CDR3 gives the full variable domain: ETGVTQSPTHLIKTRGQQVTLRCSSQSGHNTVSWYQQALGQGPQFIFQYYREEENGRGNFPPRFSGLQFPNYSSELNVNALELDDSALYLCASSLAGGYKETQYFGPGTRLLVL.

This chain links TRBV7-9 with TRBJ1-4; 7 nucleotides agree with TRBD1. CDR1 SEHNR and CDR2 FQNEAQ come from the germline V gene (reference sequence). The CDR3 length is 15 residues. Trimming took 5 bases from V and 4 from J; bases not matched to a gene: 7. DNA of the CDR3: TGTGCCAGCAGCCTCCCAACAGGGGTTAATGAAAAACTGTTTTTT. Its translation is CASSLPTGVNEKLFF.

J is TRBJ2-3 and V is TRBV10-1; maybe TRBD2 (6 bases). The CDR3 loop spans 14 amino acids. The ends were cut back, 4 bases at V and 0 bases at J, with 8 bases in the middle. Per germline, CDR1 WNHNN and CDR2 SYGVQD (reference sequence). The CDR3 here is CASSGGTSTDTQYF. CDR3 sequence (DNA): TGCGCCAGCAGTGGAGGGACTAGCACAGATACGCAGTATTTT.

The CDR3 protein is CASSSSPGHPSYEQYF. The CDR3 DNA follows: TGTGCCAGCAGCTCATCGCCGGGACATCCCTCCTACGAGCAGTACTTC. The chain carries TRBV7-3 and TRBJ2-7; a possible D gene is TRBD1 (6 bases). Germline V gives CDR1 SGHTA, CDR2 FQGTGA. CDR3 length: 16 amino acids. With 4 bases removed from V and 0 bases from J, the gap between germline ends came to 16 bases.

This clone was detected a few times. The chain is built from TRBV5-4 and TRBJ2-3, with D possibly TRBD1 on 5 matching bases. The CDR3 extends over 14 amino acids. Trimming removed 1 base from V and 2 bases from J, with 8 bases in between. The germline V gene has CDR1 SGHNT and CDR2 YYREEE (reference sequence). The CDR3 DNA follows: TGTGCCAGCAGCTTGAGGGGCCCCACAGATACGCAGTATTTT. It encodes CASSLRGPTDTQYF.

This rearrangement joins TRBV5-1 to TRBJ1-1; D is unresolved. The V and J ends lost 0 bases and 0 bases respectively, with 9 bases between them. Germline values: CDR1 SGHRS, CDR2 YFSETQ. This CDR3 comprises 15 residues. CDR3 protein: CASSLEPGMNTEAFF. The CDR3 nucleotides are TGCGCCAGCAGCTTGGAACCGGGAATGAACACTGAAGCTTTCTTT.

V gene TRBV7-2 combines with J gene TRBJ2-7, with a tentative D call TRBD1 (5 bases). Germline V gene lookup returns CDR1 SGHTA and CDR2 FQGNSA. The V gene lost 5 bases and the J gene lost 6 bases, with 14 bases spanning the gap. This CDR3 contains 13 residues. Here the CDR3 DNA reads TGTGCCAGCAGCCCAAGTCAGGGTTTCGAGCAGTACTTC. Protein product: CASSPSQGFEQYF.

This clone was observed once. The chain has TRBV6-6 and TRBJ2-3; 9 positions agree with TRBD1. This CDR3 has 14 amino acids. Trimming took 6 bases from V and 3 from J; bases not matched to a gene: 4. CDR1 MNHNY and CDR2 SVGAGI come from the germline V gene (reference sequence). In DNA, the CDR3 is TGTGCCAGCAGCGCCGGGACAGGGACAGATACGCAGTATTTT. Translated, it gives CASSAGTGTDTQYF.

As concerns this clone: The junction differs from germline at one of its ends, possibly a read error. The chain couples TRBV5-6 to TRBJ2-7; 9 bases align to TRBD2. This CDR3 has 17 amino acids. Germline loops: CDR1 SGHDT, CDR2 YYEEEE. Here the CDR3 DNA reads TGTGCCAGCAGCTGGTGGGGGCGGCGGGGGGGCTCCAACGAGCAGTACTTC. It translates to CASSWWGRRGGSNEQYF.

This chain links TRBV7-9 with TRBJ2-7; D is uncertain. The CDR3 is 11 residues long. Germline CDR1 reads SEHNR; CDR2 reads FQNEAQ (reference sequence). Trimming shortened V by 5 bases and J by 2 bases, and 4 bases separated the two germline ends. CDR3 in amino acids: CASSGPYEQYF. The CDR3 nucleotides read TGTGCCAGCAGCGGGCCCTACGAGCAGTACTTC.

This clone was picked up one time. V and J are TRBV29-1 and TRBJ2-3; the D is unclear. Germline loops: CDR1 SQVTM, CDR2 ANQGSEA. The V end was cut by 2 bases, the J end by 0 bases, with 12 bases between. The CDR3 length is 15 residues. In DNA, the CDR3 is TGCAGCGTTGAATGGCAGTCGAAGAGCACAGATACGCAGTATTTT. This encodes CSVEWQSKSTDTQYF.

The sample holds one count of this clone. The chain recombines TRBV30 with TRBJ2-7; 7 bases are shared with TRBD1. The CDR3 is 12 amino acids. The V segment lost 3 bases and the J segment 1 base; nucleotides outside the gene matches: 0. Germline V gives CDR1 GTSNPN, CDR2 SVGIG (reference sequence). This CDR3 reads CAWRTGSYEQYF. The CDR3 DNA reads TGTGCCTGGAGGACAGGGTCCTACGAGCAGTACTTC.

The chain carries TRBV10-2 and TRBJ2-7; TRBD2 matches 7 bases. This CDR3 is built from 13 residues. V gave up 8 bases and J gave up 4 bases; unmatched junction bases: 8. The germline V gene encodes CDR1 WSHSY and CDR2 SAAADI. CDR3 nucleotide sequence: TGCGCCAGCTCGGGACTATCGACTTACGAGCAGTACTTC. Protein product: CASSGLSTYEQYF.

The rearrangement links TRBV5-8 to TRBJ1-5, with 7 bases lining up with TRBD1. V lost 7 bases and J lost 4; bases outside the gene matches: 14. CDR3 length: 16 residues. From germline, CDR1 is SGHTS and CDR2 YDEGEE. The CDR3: CASGSGTEIFNQPQHF. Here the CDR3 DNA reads TGTGCCAGCGGGTCGGGGACAGAAATTTTTAATCAGCCCCAGCATTTT.

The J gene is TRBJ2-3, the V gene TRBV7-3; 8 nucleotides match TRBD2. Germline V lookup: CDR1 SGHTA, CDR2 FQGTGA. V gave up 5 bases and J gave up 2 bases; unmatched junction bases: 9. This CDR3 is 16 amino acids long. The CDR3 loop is CASSPTAGVVTDTQYF. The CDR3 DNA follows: TGTGCCAGCAGCCCAACAGCGGGAGTCGTCACAGATACGCAGTATTTT. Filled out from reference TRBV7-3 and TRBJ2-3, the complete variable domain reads GAGVSQTPSNKVTEKGKYVELRCDPISGHTALYWYRQSLGQGPEFLIYFQGTGAADDSGLPNDRFFAVRPEGSVSTLKIQRTERGDSAVYLCASSPTAGVVTDTQYFGPGTRLTVL.

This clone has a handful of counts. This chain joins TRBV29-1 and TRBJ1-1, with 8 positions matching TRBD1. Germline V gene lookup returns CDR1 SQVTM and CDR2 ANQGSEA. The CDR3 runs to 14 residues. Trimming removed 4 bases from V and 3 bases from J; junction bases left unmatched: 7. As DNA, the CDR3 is TGCAGCGTTGTAACAGGGGGGACGTACACTGAAGCTTTCTTT. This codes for CSVVTGGTYTEAFF. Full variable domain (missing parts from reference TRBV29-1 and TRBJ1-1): SAVISQKPSRDICQRGTSLTIQCQVDSQVTMMFWYRQQPGQSLTLIATANQGSEATYESGFVIDKFPISRPNLTFSTLTVSNMSPEDSSIYLCSVVTGGTYTEAFFGQGTRLTVV.

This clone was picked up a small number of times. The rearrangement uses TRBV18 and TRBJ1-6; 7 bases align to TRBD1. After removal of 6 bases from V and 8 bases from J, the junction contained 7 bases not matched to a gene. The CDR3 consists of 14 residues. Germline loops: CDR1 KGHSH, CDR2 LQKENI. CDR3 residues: CASSGRGWDSPLHF. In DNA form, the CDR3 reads TGTGCCAGCTCGGGCAGGGGGTGGGATTCACCCCTCCACTTT.

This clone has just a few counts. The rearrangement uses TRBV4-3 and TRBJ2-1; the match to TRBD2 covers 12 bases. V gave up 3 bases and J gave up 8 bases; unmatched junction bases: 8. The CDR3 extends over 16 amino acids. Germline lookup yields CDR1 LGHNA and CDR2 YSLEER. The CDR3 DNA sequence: TGCGCCAGCAGCCATGGGACTAGCGGGCCGGTCGATGAGCAGTTCTTC. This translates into CASSHGTSGPVDEQFF.

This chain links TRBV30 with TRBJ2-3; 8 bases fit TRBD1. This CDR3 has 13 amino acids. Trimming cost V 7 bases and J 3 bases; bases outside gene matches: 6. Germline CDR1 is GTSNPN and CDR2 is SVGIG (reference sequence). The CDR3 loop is CAFTTGETDTQYF. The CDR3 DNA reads TGTGCCTTCACGACAGGGGAAACAGATACGCAGTATTTT.